This T cell receptor beta chain was identified during a study of early T cells in non-severe SARS-CoV-2 infection. Study details: Chains stayed unpaired after sequencing of bulk RNA from unsorted whole blood. Study-level points and caveats: Clonotype matching in VDJdb favored anti-spike CD8 responses and did not capture private and CD4 specificities.

A word on this clonotype: Its antigen is undetermined.

Researchers tagged individual cDNA molecules with unique molecular identifiers. TCRdb reprocessed the 5' RACE reads with MiXCR, giving one entry per CDR3 protein. The profile shows 100,000 to 150,000 distinct CDR3 sequences, 15% of them singletons. This clonotype was obtained from an adult who was a healthcare worker with PCR-confirmed SARS-CoV-2 infection or an uninfected control (not recorded which). The sequencing sample was made of whole blood.

CDR3 residues: CASSVDPGSSYNEQFF. The CDR3 DNA follows: TGTGCCAGCAGCGTAGACCCGGGAAGCTCCTACAATGAGCAGTTCTTC. The chain carries TRBV9 and TRBJ2-1, with D possibly matching TRBD2 (5 bases). The germline gives CDR1 SGDLS, CDR2 YYNGEE. There are 16 residues in the CDR3. The V and J ends lost 0 bases and 0 bases respectively, with 10 bases between them. The full variable domain, completed using reference TRBV9 and TRBJ2-1, is DSGVTQTPKHLITATGQRVTLRCSPRSGDLSVYWYQQSLDQGLQFLIQYYNGEERAKGNILERFSAQQFPDLHSELNLSSLELGDSALYFCASSVDPGSSYNEQFFGPGTRLTVL.